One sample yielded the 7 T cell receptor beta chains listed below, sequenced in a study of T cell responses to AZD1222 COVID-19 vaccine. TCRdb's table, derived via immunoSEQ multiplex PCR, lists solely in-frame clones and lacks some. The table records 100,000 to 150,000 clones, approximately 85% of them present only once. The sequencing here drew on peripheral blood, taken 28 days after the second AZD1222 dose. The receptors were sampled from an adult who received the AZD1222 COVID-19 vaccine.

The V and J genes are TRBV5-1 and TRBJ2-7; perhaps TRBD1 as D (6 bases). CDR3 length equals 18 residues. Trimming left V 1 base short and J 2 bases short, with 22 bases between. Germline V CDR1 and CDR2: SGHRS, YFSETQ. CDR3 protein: CASSLTGKESRPPYEQYF. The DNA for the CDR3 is TGCGCCAGCAGCTTGACAGGGAAGGAATCACGGCCGCCCTACGAGCAGTACTTC.

Here the CDR3 DNA reads TGTGCCAGCAGCCAAGCGTGGACAGGGGGTAGTCAGCCCCAGCATTTT. Amino acids: CASSQAWTGGSQPQHF. The V call is TRBV3-1 (or the pseudogene TRBV3-2), the J call TRBJ1-5, with 10 positions matching TRBD1. The length of the CDR3 is 16 residues. Germline CDR1 is LGHDT and CDR2 is YNNKEL (reference sequence). The V gene end was trimmed by 1 base and the J gene end by 6 bases; junction bases not matched to a gene: 6.

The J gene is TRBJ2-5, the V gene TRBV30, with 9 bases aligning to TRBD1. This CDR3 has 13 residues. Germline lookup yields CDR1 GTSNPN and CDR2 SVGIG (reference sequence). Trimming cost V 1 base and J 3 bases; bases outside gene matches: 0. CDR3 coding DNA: TGTGCCTGGAGTGGGACAGGGGAAGAGACCCAGTACTTC. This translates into CAWSGTGEETQYF.

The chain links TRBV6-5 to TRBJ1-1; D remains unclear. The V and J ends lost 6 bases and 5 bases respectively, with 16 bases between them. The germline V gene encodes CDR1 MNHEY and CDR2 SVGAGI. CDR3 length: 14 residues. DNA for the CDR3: TGTGCCAGCAGGGGAGTTGGGGAAGGGACTGAAGCTTTCTTT. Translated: CASRGVGEGTEAFF.

The CDR3: CASSQVGIEQFF. The CDR3 region has the DNA TGTGCCAGCAGCCAAGTGGGAATTGAGCAGTTCTTC. The chain couples TRBV14 to TRBJ2-1, with D unclear. Germline loops: CDR1 SGHDN, CDR2 FVKESK. The CDR3 runs to 12 residues. Trimming removed 1 base at V and 9 bases at J, with 7 bases between.

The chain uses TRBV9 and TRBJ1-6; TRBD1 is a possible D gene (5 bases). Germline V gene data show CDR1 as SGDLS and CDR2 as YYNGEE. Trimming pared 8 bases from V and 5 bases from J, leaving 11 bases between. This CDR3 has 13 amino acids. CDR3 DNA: TGTGCCAGGGCGGGACTGAATAATTCACCCCTCCACTTT. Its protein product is CARAGLNNSPLHF.

The CDR3: CASSGQGAGETQYF. The CDR3 DNA sequence: TGTGCCAGCAGTGGACAGGGGGCGGGAGAGACCCAGTACTTC. The rearrangement uses TRBV6-2 or TRBV6-3 and TRBJ2-5; 11 bases map to TRBD1. The CDR3 length is 14 residues. J was trimmed by 4 bases and V by 5 bases; bases with no gene match: 3. The germline gives CDR1 MNHEY, CDR2 SVGEGT.